This is a list of T cell receptor beta chains from one sample in a study of blood T cell repertoires in COVID-19. TCRdb keeps only in-frame clones here, not all; method: immunoSEQ multiplex PCR. The sample lists around 250,000 clones; 86% were seen once. Sequenced input: peripheral blood. The receptors were gathered from a woman in her 30s with active or convalescent COVID-19. Each CDR3 is given with its conserved first and last residue. D genes are given only for firm matches. Size is stated for part of the rows, as once, few or many counts, or as a class when the clone is expanded.

j_gene: TRBJ1-2
v_gene: TRBV3-1/TRBV3-2
abundance: .
d_gene: .
CDR3aa: CASSQDRAYGYTF
CDR3nt: TGTGCCAGCAGCCAAGACAGGGCGTATGGCTACACCTTC

j_gene: TRBJ2-1
v_gene: TRBV2
abundance: .
d_gene: TRBD2
CDR3aa: CASIPGLGADEQFF
CDR3nt: TGTGCCAGCATTCCGGGACTAGGAGCCGATGAGCAGTTCTTC

j_gene: TRBJ1-1
v_gene: TRBV9
abundance: .
d_gene: TRBD1
CDR3aa: CASTMTGSFTEAFF
CDR3nt: TGTGCCAGCACCATGACAGGGAGTTTCACTGAAGCTTTCTTT

j_gene: TRBJ2-1
v_gene: TRBV7-3
abundance: .
d_gene: TRBD2
CDR3aa: CASSLRAGGLVEQFF
CDR3nt: TGTGCCAGCAGCTTAAGAGCGGGGGGGCTAGTTGAGCAGTTCTTC

j_gene: TRBJ2-7
v_gene: TRBV28
abundance: .
d_gene: .
CDR3aa: CASSSNPPPSEQYF
CDR3nt: TGTGCCAGCAGTTCCAACCCCCCCCCGAGCGAGCAGTACTTC

j_gene: TRBJ1-6
v_gene: TRBV5-1
abundance: .
d_gene: .
CDR3aa: CASSLDGSPLHF
CDR3nt: TGCGCCAGCAGCTTGGACGGTTCACCCCTCCACTTT

j_gene: TRBJ2-7
v_gene: TRBV5-1
abundance: .
d_gene: TRBD1
CDR3aa: CASSLRQGEYEQYF
CDR3nt: TGCGCCAGCAGCCTGCGACAGGGGGAGTACGAGCAGTACTTC

j_gene: TRBJ1-6
v_gene: TRBV7-2
abundance: .
d_gene: .
CDR3aa: CASSPGQQYNSPLHF
CDR3nt: TGTGCCAGCAGCCCCGGACAGCAGTATAATTCACCCCTCCACTTT

j_gene: TRBJ1-2
v_gene: TRBV9
abundance: .
d_gene: .
CDR3aa: CASSAMEVNYGYTF
CDR3nt: TGTGCCAGCAGCGCCATGGAGGTGAACTATGGCTACACCTTC

j_gene: TRBJ2-7
v_gene: TRBV5-4
abundance: once
d_gene: .
CDR3aa: CASSLRSAHEQYF
CDR3nt: TGTGCCAGCAGCTTGCGAAGCGCCCACGAGCAGTACTTC

j_gene: TRBJ1-4
v_gene: TRBV4-2
abundance: .
d_gene: TRBD1
CDR3aa: CASSQDGGTGVEKLFF
CDR3nt: TGTGCCAGCAGCCAAGATGGCGGGACAGGGGTAGAAAAACTGTTTTTT

j_gene: TRBJ1-3
v_gene: TRBV9
abundance: .
d_gene: TRBD1
CDR3aa: CASSETGTGAGNTIYF
CDR3nt: TGTGCCAGCAGCGAGACCGGGACAGGGGCCGGAAACACCATATATTTT

j_gene: TRBJ1-2
v_gene: TRBV5-6
abundance: few
d_gene: .
CDR3aa: CASSSALGGRAYGYTF
CDR3nt: TGTGCCAGCAGCTCCGCCTTGGGGGGGAGGGCATATGGCTACACCTTC

j_gene: TRBJ1-4
v_gene: TRBV4-3
abundance: .
d_gene: .
CDR3aa: CASSEKGNREEKLFF
CDR3nt: TGCGCCAGCAGCGAGAAGGGCAACAGGGAGGAAAAACTGTTTTTT

j_gene: TRBJ2-1
v_gene: TRBV5-1
abundance: .
d_gene: TRBD2
CDR3aa: CASSLVRGGRDEQFF
CDR3nt: TGCGCCAGCAGCTTGGTTCGGGGGGGCCGGGATGAGCAGTTCTTC

j_gene: TRBJ2-7
v_gene: TRBV11-2
abundance: .
d_gene: TRBD2
CDR3aa: CASSWGLAGALSYEQYF
CDR3nt: TGTGCCAGCAGTTGGGGACTAGCGGGGGCCCTCTCCTACGAGCAGTACTTC

j_gene: TRBJ1-6
v_gene: TRBV28
abundance: .
d_gene: .
CDR3aa: CASSPRGYNSPLHF
CDR3nt: TGTGCCAGCAGTCCCCGGGGTTATAATTCACCCCTCCACTTT

j_gene: TRBJ1-2
v_gene: TRBV5-6
abundance: .
d_gene: TRBD1
CDR3aa: CASTTYRGLANYGYTF
CDR3nt: TGTGCCAGCACCACATACAGGGGGCTCGCTAACTATGGCTACACCTTC

j_gene: TRBJ1-1
v_gene: TRBV29-1
abundance: .
d_gene: .
CDR3aa: CSVALDGRNTEAFF
CDR3nt: TGCAGCGTTGCCCTAGATGGTAGGAACACTGAAGCTTTCTTT

j_gene: TRBJ2-5
v_gene: TRBV7-3
abundance: .
d_gene: TRBD2
CDR3aa: CASSPDRLAGGPVETQYF
CDR3nt: TGTGCCAGCAGCCCCGATAGACTAGCGGGGGGGCCGGTGGAGACCCAGTACTTC

j_gene: TRBJ1-5
v_gene: TRBV30
abundance: .
d_gene: .
CDR3aa: CAWSAGGHYSNQPQHF
CDR3nt: TGTGCCTGGAGTGCGGGGGGACACTATAGCAATCAGCCCCAGCATTTT

j_gene: TRBJ1-6
v_gene: TRBV6-4
abundance: .
d_gene: .
CDR3aa: CASSVRQCSYNSPLHF
CDR3nt: TGTGCCAGCAGTGTCCGACAGTGCTCCTATAATTCACCCCTCCACTTT

j_gene: TRBJ2-5
v_gene: TRBV13
abundance: .
d_gene: TRBD2
CDR3aa: CASSRRGGQETQYF
CDR3nt: TGTGCCAGCAGCCGGCGGGGGGGTCAGGAGACCCAGTACTTC

j_gene: TRBJ1-5
v_gene: TRBV2
abundance: .
d_gene: .
CDR3aa: CAGRTQGQPQHF
CDR3nt: TGTGCCGGCAGGACTCAGGGACAGCCCCAGCATTTT

j_gene: TRBJ2-1
v_gene: TRBV27
abundance: .
d_gene: .
CDR3aa: CARRKSSYNEQFF
CDR3nt: TGTGCCAGGCGGAAGAGCTCCTACAATGAGCAGTTCTTC

j_gene: TRBJ1-2
v_gene: TRBV13
abundance: once
d_gene: .
CDR3aa: CASSLAGADYGYTF
CDR3nt: TGTGCCAGCAGCTTAGCAGGGGCGGACTATGGCTACACCTTC

j_gene: TRBJ1-5
v_gene: TRBV9
abundance: .
d_gene: .
CDR3aa: CASNTGLSNQPQHF
CDR3nt: TGTGCCAGTAACACAGGGCTGAGCAATCAGCCCCAGCATTTT

j_gene: TRBJ2-1
v_gene: TRBV10-3
abundance: .
d_gene: .
CDR3aa: CAISQRQLPQSRYNEQFF
CDR3nt: TGTGCCATCAGTCAGAGACAGCTTCCCCAAAGTAGGTACAATGAGCAGTTCTTC

j_gene: TRBJ2-3
v_gene: TRBV6-1
abundance: once
d_gene: .
CDR3aa: CASSEAGAPKEYF
CDR3nt: TGTGCCAGCAGTGAAGCAGGAGCTCCAAAGGAGTATTTT

j_gene: TRBJ1-1
v_gene: TRBV5-4
abundance: .
d_gene: .
CDR3aa: CASSSPGLFHTEAFF
CDR3nt: TGTGCCAGCAGCTCGCCGGGATTGTTCCACACTGAAGCTTTCTTT

j_gene: TRBJ1-2
v_gene: TRBV10-3
abundance: once
d_gene: .
CDR3aa: CAIRQDLNYGYTF
CDR3nt: TGTGCCATCCGACAGGACCTTAACTATGGCTACACCTTC

j_gene: TRBJ2-2
v_gene: TRBV4-2
abundance: .
d_gene: .
CDR3aa: CASSQETRAPGELFF
CDR3nt: TGTGCCAGCAGCCAAGAGACGAGGGCCCCCGGGGAGCTGTTTTTT